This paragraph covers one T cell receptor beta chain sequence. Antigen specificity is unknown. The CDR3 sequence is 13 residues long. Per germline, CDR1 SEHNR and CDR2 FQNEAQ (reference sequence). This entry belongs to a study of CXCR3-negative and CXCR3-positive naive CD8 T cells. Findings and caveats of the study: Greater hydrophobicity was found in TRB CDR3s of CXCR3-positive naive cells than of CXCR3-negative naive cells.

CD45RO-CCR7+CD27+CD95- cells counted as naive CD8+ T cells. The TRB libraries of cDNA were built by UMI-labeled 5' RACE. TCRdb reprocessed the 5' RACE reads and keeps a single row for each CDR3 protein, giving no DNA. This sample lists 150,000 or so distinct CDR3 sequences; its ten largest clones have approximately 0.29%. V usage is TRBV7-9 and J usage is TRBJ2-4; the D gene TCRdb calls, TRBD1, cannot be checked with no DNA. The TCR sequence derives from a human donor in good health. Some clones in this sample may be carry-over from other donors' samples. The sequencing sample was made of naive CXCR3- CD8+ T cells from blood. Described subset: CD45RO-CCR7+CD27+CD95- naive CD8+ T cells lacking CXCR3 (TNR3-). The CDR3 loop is CASSDRTKNIQYF.